This T cell receptor beta chain was observed in a study of cytomegalovirus exposure and HLA in healthy donors. General observations from the study: Investigators reported 150 to 200 TCR beta chains as tied to cytomegalovirus.

The PCR made use of 60 Vbeta and 13 Jbeta primers. Data came from immunoSEQ multiplex PCR; TCRdb stores just in-frame clones and leaves some out. The top ten hold about 4% of the sample, which has about 40,000 clones, almost 70% seen once. Note on this clone: What it binds is unknown.

The clonotype was recovered from a middle-aged man in good health and CMV-seronegative. Sample: PBMCs.

The CDR3 spells CASSLSANYGYTF. The DNA for the CDR3 is TGTGCCAGCAGTTTATCAGCTAACTATGGCTACACCTTC. The gene calls are TRBV28 and TRBJ1-2; D unresolved. The V end was cut by 1 base, the J end by 0 bases, with 3 bases between. The CDR3 has 13 amino acids. Germline lookup yields CDR1 MDHEN and CDR2 SYDVKM.